This TCR beta chain comes out of a study of liver allograft versus peripheral blood T cells. The wider study: Hepatic allograft T cell receptor repertoires were evaluated relative to those present in recipients' peripheral blood. Findings and limits, study-wide: Intragraft T cell receptor repertoires of liver allografts were reported to differ from peripheral blood repertoires.

The V segment lost 1 base and the J segment 0 bases; nucleotides outside the gene matches: 5. Germline CDR1 reads DFQATT; CDR2 reads SNEGSKA (reference sequence). The CDR3 length is 15 residues. In TCRdb, the reads were re-called with MiXCR into one record per CDR3 protein. Here the sample spans some 12,000 distinct CDR3 sequences, under 30% being singletons. As for this clonotype: Its matching antigen is unknown.

The TCR was taken from a human patient who had a liver transplant. The T cells may come from the graft donor. The V gene is TRBV20-1, the J gene TRBJ1-2; TRBD1 matches 7 bases. Here the CDR3 DNA reads TGCAGTGCTAGAGCCGACAGGGCTGCTAACTATGGCTACACCTTC. This translates into CSARADRAANYGYTF.